The next 26 T cell receptor beta chains were all read from a single sample in a study of T cells in Graves' hyperthyroidism and ophthalmopathy. What was amplified from RNA transcripts were TCR beta CDR3 regions. With the HTBI primer set, the TCR CDR3 went through a first round of RT-PCR. Via MiXCR, TCRdb re-called the multiplex PCR reads, giving one row per CDR3 protein. This table has hundreds of thousands of distinct CDR3 sequences, 15% to 20% appearing once. Sequences were obtained from blood. The receptors were sampled from a man between 40 and 49 years old with Graves' ophthalmopathy.

The chain uses TRBV6-2 or TRBV6-3 and TRBJ2-1, with TRBD1 as a possible D gene (7 bases). This CDR3 comprises 14 residues. Looked up from germline, CDR1 is MNHEY and CDR2 is SVGEGT. V gave up 7 bases and J gave up 2 bases, with 12 bases separating them. The CDR3 bases are TGTGCCAGCAACCAGGGGGGAACCTACAATGAGCAGTTCTTC. Translating gives CASNQGGTYNEQFF.

Ten or more counts support this clonotype. The rearrangement joins TRBV7-2 to TRBJ2-5; the match to TRBD2 covers 7 bases. V shed 1 base, J shed 1 base, and the junction held 6 bases outside the gene matches. The CDR3 totals 16 residues. Germline lookup yields CDR1 SGHTA and CDR2 FQGNSA. CDR3 sequence: CASSLESGGGQETQYF. The CDR3 bases are TGTGCCAGCAGCTTAGAATCGGGGGGAGGCCAAGAGACCCAGTACTTC.

The chain employs TRBV27 and TRBJ2-2; TRBD2 agrees at 11 bases. The V gene's germline CDR1 is MNHEY and CDR2 SMNVEV (reference sequence). This CDR3 has 15 residues. Unmatched junction bases numbered 8, after V lost 8 bases and J lost 6 bases. CDR3 sequence: CASLGGTSGAGELFF. CDR3 DNA: TGTGCCAGCCTCGGGGGGACTAGCGGTGCCGGGGAGCTGTTTTTT.

The J gene is TRBJ2-2, the V gene TRBV6-1, with D perhaps TRBD2 (6 bases). The CDR3 is 14 residues long. Looked up from germline, CDR1 is MNHNS and CDR2 is SASEGT. Trimming stripped 7 bases from V and 4 bases from J, with 13 bases between. DNA of the CDR3: TGTGCCAGCATAGTCGGGAGAGCCACCGGGGAGCTGTTTTTT. Its protein product is CASIVGRATGELFF.

This clonotype was observed many times. V and J are TRBV9 and TRBJ2-1; D might be TRBD1 (7 bases). The CDR3 sequence is 15 residues long. Germline V lookup: CDR1 SGDLS, CDR2 YYNGEE. V lost 4 bases, J lost 8 bases, and 19 bases lay in between. CDR3 sequence reads: CASSPEGARSDEQFF. The DNA for the CDR3 is TGTGCCAGCAGCCCGGAGGGGGCGCGGAGCGATGAGCAGTTCTTC. Variable domain in full (rest from reference TRBV9 and TRBJ2-1): DSGVTQTPKHLITATGQRVTLRCSPRSGDLSVYWYQQSLDQGLQFLIQYYNGEERAKGNILERFSAQQFPDLHSELNLSSLELGDSALYFCASSPEGARSDEQFFGPGTRLTVL.

This chain connects TRBV19 to TRBJ1-5; 8 bases are a match to TRBD1. The CDR3 runs to 15 residues. The V gene end was trimmed by 3 bases and the J gene end by 0 bases; junction bases not matched to a gene: 1. In germline, CDR1 is LNHDA, CDR2 SQIVND (reference sequence). The CDR3 coding sequence is TGTGCCAGTAGTATCCAGGGGGCTAGCAATCAGCCCCAGCATTTT. It is translated as CASSIQGASNQPQHF.

This clonotype occurred many times. The rearrangement links TRBV11-2 to TRBJ2-2; D gene ambiguous. In germline, CDR1 is SGHAT, CDR2 FQNNGV. The V and J ends lost 5 bases and 5 bases respectively, with 6 bases between them. The CDR3 is 12 residues long. Here the CDR3 reads CASSISTGELFF. CDR3 nucleotides: TGTGCCAGCAGCATATCAACCGGGGAGCTGTTTTTT.

This clonotype has just a few counts. The chain links TRBV20-1 to TRBJ1-2, with 9 bases identical to TRBD1. The V segment lost 5 bases and the J segment 2 bases; nucleotides outside the gene matches: 6. Germline V lookup: CDR1 DFQATT, CDR2 SNEGSKA (reference sequence). CDR3 size: 14 residues. This CDR3 reads CSAPGTGQNYGYTF. Written as DNA, the CDR3 is TGCAGTGCTCCCGGGACAGGGCAGAACTATGGCTACACCTTC.

This clonotype has just a few counts. The rearrangement links TRBV3-1 to TRBJ2-7, with 14 bases matching TRBD2. The CDR3 is made up of 16 amino acids. Germline CDR1 reads LGHDT; CDR2 reads YNNKEL (reference sequence). V lost 4 bases and J lost 9; bases outside the gene matches: 11. The CDR3 DNA follows: TGTGCCAGCAGCCCTTCAGGACTAGCGGGAGGCGGCGGGCAGTACTTC. Protein product: CASSPSGLAGGGGQYF.

As regards this clonotype: A read error may explain this, as a much larger clone is one base away. DNA for the CDR3: TGTGCCAGCACGACAGGGGCCTACGAGCAGTACTTC. Translation gives CASTTGAYEQYF. The chain carries TRBV6-1 and TRBJ2-7; TRBD1 agrees at 8 bases. CDR3 length equals 12 residues. Looked up from germline, CDR1 is MNHNS and CDR2 is SASEGT. Trimming took 7 bases from V and 2 from J; bases not matched to a gene: 1.

At least ten counts were recorded for this clonotype. The chain recombines TRBV28 with TRBJ1-2; no firm D call. Trimming shortened V by 2 bases and J by 5 bases, and 15 bases separated the two germline ends. Germline CDR1 and CDR2: MDHEN and SYDVKM. The CDR3 totals 15 residues. The CDR3 DNA sequence: TGTGCCAGCAGTTTAAGTGCAGGAGGTAGTTATGGCTACACCTTC. It encodes CASSLSAGGSYGYTF.

This clonotype was recorded a few times. The rearrangement joins TRBV29-1 to TRBJ2-1; 7 bases map to TRBD1. In germline, CDR1 is SQVTM, CDR2 ANQGSEA. After removal of 6 bases from V and 5 bases from J, the junction contained 7 bases not matched to a gene. This CDR3 comprises 13 residues. CDR3 DNA: TGCAGCGTAGAGCTGACAGGGAACAATGAGCAGTTCTTC. Amino acids: CSVELTGNNEQFF.

J is TRBJ2-2 and V is TRBV5-1; D perhaps matches TRBD2 (6 bases). V lost 0 bases to trimming and J lost 1 base, with 10 bases between them. There are 16 residues in the CDR3. Germline-derived CDR1 and CDR2 are SGHRS and YFSETQ. This chain's CDR3 is CASSLASSGNTGELFF. The CDR3 nucleotides are TGCGCCAGCAGCTTGGCCAGTAGCGGGAACACCGGGGAGCTGTTTTTT.

Only a few counts were recorded for this clonotype. The genes are TRBV7-2 and TRBJ1-5; no firm D call. The CDR3 is 14 amino acids. V was clipped by 2 bases and J by 3 bases, with 8 bases between them. The germline gives CDR1 SGHTA, CDR2 FQGNSA. This chain's CDR3 is CASSLSPLNQPQHF. The DNA for the CDR3 is TGTGCCAGCAGCTTATCCCCCCTCAATCAGCCCCAGCATTTT. Supplemented by reference TRBV7-2 and TRBJ1-5, the full variable domain reads GAGVSQSPSNKVTEKGKDVELRCDPISGHTALYWYRQSLGQGLEFLIYFQGNSAPDKSGLPSDRFSAERTGGSVSTLTIQRTQQEDSAVYLCASSLSPLNQPQHFGDGTRLSIL.

This clonotype was found a few times. The rearrangement uses TRBV27 and TRBJ2-3; 8 bases are shared with TRBD1. This CDR3 has 15 residues. Per germline, CDR1 MNHEY and CDR2 SMNVEV (reference sequence). Unmatched junction bases numbered 8, after V lost 6 bases and J lost 3 bases. The CDR3 is CASRLTDRETDTQYF. For the CDR3, the DNA is TGTGCCAGCAGGCTTACGGACAGGGAGACAGATACGCAGTATTTT.

This clonotype was recorded many times. The chain joins TRBV2 to TRBJ1-5, with TRBD1 as a possible D gene (5 bases). Germline CDR1 and CDR2: SNHLY and FYNNEI. V lost 0 bases and J lost 9, with 15 bases in between. The CDR3 length is 15 residues. The CDR3 region has the DNA TGTGCCAGCAGTGAAGCTAGGACCTACGGGGGGCCCCAGCATTTT. It translates to CASSEARTYGGPQHF.

V gene TRBV5-1 combines with J gene TRBJ2-2; D is unclear. Germline CDR1 and CDR2: SGHRS and YFSETQ. Trimming left V 0 bases short and J 6 bases short, with 12 bases between. The CDR3 runs 15 residues. CDR3 bases: TGCGCCAGCAGCTTGGCCTTAGGAAACGCCGGGGAGCTGTTTTTT. Translating it yields CASSLALGNAGELFF.

The J gene is TRBJ1-5, the V gene TRBV6-2 or TRBV6-3, with D hard to call. The germline V gene has CDR1 MNHEY and CDR2 SVGEGT. CDR3 length: 15 residues. Trimming left V 6 bases short and J 5 bases short, with 17 bases between. CDR3 nucleotides: TGTGCCAGCAGCCAAGAGGACCCCTGGGATCAGCCCCAGCATTTT. Protein: CASSQEDPWDQPQHF.

The V gene is TRBV7-2, the J gene TRBJ2-5; D remains ambiguous. The CDR3 extends over 13 amino acids. CDR1 is SGHTA, CDR2 FQGNSA, per germline. V lost 5 bases to trimming and J lost 2 bases, with 9 bases between them. The CDR3 spells CASSRPPQETQYF. For the CDR3, the DNA is TGTGCCAGCAGCCGCCCCCCACAAGAGACCCAGTACTTC.

This clonotype was picked up a small number of times. The rearrangement links TRBV2 to TRBJ2-3; tentative D call: TRBD2 (6 bases). The V end was cut by 5 bases, the J end by 5 bases, with 20 bases between. This CDR3 comprises 16 residues. The germline V gene encodes CDR1 SNHLY and CDR2 FYNNEI. The CDR3 spells CASSFSFTAGRDTQYF. Here the CDR3 DNA reads TGTGCCAGCAGTTTTTCTTTTACAGCGGGCAGAGATACGCAGTATTTT.

The V call is TRBV7-3, the J call TRBJ2-3; tentatively, D is TRBD2 (5 bases). The CDR3 is made up of 15 amino acids. Trimming pared 5 bases from V and 4 bases from J, leaving 16 bases between. The germline V gene has CDR1 SGHTA and CDR2 FQGTGA. The CDR3 region has the DNA TGTGCCAGCAGCCAGAGGGATGGGAGCTCAGATACGCAGTATTTT. This translates into CASSQRDGSSDTQYF. Looking up the rest from reference TRBV7-3 and TRBJ2-3 gives the full variable domain: GAGVSQTPSNKVTEKGKYVELRCDPISGHTALYWYRQSLGQGPEFLIYFQGTGAADDSGLPNDRFFAVRPEGSVSTLKIQRTERGDSAVYLCASSQRDGSSDTQYFGPGTRLTVL.

There are many counts of this clonotype. The genes are TRBV11-1 and TRBJ2-1; D is possibly TRBD2 (7 bases). V was trimmed by 4 bases and J by 7 bases, leaving 17 bases between them. The CDR3 spans 15 residues. Germline CDR1 reads SGHAT; CDR2 reads FQDESV (reference sequence). CDR3 in DNA: TGTGCCAGCAGCTCCGGTTTGGCGGGGGCAAATGAGCAGTTCTTC. Translating it yields CASSSGLAGANEQFF.

At least ten counts were recorded for this clonotype. The V gene is TRBV2, the J gene TRBJ2-5; D gene ambiguous. V lost 2 bases, J lost 1 base, and 8 bases lay in between. The CDR3 spans 14 residues. Germline V gives CDR1 SNHLY, CDR2 FYNNEI. The CDR3 reads CASSETATQETQYF. The CDR3 DNA follows: TGTGCCAGCAGTGAAACGGCTACCCAAGAGACCCAGTACTTC.

The sample holds a few counts of this clonotype. The rearrangement uses TRBV5-4 and TRBJ2-1; D is uncertain. The CDR3 runs 14 residues. V lost 3 bases and J 8 bases, leaving 15 bases between the germline ends. Looked up from germline, CDR1 is SGHNT and CDR2 is YYREEE (reference sequence). The CDR3 DNA reads as TGTGCCAGCAGCTCGCTCCCCCATGGGGATGAGCAGTTCTTC. Its protein is CASSSLPHGDEQFF.

This clonotype has just a few counts. The rearrangement links TRBV6-1 to TRBJ2-1, with TRBD2 identical over 11 bases. The V and J ends lost 4 bases and 9 bases, in that order; junction bases with no gene match: 17. From germline, CDR1 is MNHNS and CDR2 SASEGT. This CDR3 is built from 18 residues. For the CDR3, the DNA is TGTGCCAGCAGTGTGGGGGGTCGGGAACTAGCGGGAGTGTTTGAGCAGTTCTTC. Translated, it gives CASSVGGRELAGVFEQFF.

This clonotype was counted a few times. The CDR3: CASSQDVRGGRRQFF. The CDR3 DNA reads as TGTGCCAGCAGCCAAGATGTAAGGGGGGGGAGGCGGCAGTTCTTC. The J gene is TRBJ2-1, the V gene TRBV3-1; D perhaps matches TRBD2 (7 bases). This CDR3 is built from 15 residues. Germline V gene lookup returns CDR1 LGHDT and CDR2 YNNKEL (reference sequence). V gave up 0 bases and J gave up 12 bases, with 18 bases separating them.